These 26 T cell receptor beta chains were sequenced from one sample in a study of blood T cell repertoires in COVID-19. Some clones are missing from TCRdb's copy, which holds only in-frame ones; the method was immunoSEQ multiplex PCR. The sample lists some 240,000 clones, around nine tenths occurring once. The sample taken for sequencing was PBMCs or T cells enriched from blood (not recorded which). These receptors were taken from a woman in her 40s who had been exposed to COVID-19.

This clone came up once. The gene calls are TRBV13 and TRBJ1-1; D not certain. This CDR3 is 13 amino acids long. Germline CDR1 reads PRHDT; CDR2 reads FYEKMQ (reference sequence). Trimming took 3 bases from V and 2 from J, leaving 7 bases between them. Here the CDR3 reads CASSLEDNTEAFF. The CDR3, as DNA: TGTGCCAGCAGCTTGGAGGATAACACTGAAGCTTTCTTT.

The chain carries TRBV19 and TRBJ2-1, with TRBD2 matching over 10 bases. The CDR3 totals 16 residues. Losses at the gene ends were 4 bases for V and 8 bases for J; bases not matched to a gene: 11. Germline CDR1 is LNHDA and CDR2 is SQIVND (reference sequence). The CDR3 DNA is TGTGCCAGTAGTAACGTTCAGCGGGGGGGTATCGATGAGCAGTTCTTC. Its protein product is CASSNVQRGGIDEQFF. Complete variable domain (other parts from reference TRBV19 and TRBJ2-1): DGGITQSPKYLFRKEGQNVTLSCEQNLNHDAMYWYRQDPGQGLRLIYYSQIVNDFQKGDIAEGYSVSREKKESFPLTVTSAQKNPTAFYLCASSNVQRGGIDEQFFGPGTRLTVL.

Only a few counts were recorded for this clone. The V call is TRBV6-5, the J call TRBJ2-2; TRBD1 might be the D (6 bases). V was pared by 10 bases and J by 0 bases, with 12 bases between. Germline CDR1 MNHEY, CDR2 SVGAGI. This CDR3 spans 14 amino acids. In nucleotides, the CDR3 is TGTGCCACCCTGGGACAAGCGAACACCGGGGAGCTGTTTTTT. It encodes CATLGQANTGELFF.

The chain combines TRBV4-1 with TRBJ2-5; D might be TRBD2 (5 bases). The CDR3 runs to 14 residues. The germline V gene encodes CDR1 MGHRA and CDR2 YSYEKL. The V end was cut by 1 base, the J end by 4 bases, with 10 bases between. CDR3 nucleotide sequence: TGCGCCAGCAGCCAAGTAGGAGGTGGAGAGACCCAGTACTTC. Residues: CASSQVGGGETQYF.

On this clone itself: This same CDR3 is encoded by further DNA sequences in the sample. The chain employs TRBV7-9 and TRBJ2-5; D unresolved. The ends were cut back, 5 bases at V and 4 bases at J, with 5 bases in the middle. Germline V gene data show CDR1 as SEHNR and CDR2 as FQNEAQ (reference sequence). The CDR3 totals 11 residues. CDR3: CASSRLETQYF. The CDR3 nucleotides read TGTGCCAGCAGCAGACTAGAGACCCAGTACTTC.

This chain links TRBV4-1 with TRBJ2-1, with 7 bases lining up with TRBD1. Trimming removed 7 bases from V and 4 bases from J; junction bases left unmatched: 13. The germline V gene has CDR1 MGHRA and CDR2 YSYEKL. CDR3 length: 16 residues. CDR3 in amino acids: CASKGLGQLNYNEQFF. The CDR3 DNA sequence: TGCGCCAGCAAAGGGTTGGGACAGTTAAATTACAATGAGCAGTTCTTC.

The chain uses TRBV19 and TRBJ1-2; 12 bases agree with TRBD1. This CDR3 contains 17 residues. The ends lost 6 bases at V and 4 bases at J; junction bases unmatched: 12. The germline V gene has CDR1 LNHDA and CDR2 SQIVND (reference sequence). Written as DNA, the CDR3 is TGTGCCAGTAGAAAGCCGGGACAGGGGGCTCTCGGCTATGGCTACACCTTC. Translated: CASRKPGQGALGYGYTF. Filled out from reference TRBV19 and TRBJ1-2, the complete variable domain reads DGGITQSPKYLFRKEGQNVTLSCEQNLNHDAMYWYRQDPGQGLRLIYYSQIVNDFQKGDIAEGYSVSREKKESFPLTVTSAQKNPTAFYLCASRKPGQGALGYGYTFGSGTRLTVV.

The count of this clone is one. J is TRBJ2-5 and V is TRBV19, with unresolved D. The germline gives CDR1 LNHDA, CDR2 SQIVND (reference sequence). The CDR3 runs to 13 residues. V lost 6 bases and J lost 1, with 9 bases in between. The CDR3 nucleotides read TGTGCCAGTAGCCGACAAAGCCAAGAGACCCAGTACTTC. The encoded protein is CASSRQSQETQYF.

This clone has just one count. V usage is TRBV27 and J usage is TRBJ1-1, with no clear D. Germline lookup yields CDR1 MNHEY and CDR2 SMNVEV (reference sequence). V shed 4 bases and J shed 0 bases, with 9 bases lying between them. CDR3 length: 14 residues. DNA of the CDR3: TGTGCCAGCAGTTCTTTCCTAATGAACACTGAAGCTTTCTTT. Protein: CASSSFLMNTEAFF.

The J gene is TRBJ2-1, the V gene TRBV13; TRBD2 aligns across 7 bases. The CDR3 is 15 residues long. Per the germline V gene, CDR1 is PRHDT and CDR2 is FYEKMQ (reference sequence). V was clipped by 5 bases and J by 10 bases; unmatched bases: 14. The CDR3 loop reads CASSPQTSTGGEQFF. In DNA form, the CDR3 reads TGTGCCAGCAGCCCTCAGACTAGCACGGGCGGCGAGCAGTTCTTC.

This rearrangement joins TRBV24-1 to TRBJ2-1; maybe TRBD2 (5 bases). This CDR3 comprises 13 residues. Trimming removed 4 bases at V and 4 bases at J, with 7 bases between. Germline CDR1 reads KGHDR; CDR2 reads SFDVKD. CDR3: CATSEGLYNEQFF. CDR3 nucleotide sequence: TGTGCCACCAGTGAAGGACTGTACAATGAGCAGTTCTTC.

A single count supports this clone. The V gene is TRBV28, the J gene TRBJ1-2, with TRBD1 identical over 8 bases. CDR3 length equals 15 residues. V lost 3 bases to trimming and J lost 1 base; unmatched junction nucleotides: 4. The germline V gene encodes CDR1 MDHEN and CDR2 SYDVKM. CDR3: CASSFQDRVNYGYTF. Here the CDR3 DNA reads TGTGCCAGCAGTTTCCAGGACAGGGTTAACTATGGCTACACCTTC.

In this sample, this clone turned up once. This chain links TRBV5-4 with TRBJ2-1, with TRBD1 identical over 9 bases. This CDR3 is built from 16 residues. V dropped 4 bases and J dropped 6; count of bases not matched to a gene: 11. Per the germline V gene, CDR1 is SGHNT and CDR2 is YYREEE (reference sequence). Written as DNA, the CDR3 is TGTGCCAGCAGCCGCTCCAGGGACAGGGCCCCCAATGAGCAGTTCTTC. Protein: CASSRSRDRAPNEQFF.

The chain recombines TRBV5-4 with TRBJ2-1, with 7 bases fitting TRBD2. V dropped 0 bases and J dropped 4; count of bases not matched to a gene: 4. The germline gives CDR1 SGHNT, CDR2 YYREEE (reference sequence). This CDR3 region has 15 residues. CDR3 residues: CASSLAGEGYNEQFF. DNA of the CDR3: TGTGCCAGCAGCTTGGCGGGGGAGGGATACAATGAGCAGTTCTTC.

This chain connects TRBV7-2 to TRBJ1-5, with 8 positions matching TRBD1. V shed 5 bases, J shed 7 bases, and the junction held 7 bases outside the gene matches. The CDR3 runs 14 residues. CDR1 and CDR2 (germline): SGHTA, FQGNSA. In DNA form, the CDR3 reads TGTGCCAGCAGCGCGGGACAGGTCTTCCAGCCCCAGCATTTT. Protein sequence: CASSAGQVFQPQHF.

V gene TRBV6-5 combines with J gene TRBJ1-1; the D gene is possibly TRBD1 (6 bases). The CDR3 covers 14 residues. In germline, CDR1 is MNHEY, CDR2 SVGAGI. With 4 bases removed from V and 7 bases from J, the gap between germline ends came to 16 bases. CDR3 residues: CASSLQGRGGEAFF. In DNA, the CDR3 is TGTGCCAGCAGTTTACAGGGTCGGGGGGGTGAAGCTTTCTTT.

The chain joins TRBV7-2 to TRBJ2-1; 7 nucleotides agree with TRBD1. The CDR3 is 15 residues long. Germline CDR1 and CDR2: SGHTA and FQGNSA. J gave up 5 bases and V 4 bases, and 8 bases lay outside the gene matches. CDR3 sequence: CASSSQTGLNNEQFF. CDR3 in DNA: TGTGCCAGCAGCTCACAGACAGGGCTGAACAATGAGCAGTTCTTC. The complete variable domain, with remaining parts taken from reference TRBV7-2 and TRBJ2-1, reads GAGVSQSPSNKVTEKGKDVELRCDPISGHTALYWYRQSLGQGLEFLIYFQGNSAPDKSGLPSDRFSAERTGGSVSTLTIQRTQQEDSAVYLCASSSQTGLNNEQFFGPGTRLTVL.

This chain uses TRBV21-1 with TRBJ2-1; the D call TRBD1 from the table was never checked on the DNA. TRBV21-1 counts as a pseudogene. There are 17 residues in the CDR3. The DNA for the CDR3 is TGTGCCAGCAGCAGGGGAGGTCGGGACAGGGGTTGGAATGAGCAGTTCTTC. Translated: CASSRGGRDRGWNEQFF.

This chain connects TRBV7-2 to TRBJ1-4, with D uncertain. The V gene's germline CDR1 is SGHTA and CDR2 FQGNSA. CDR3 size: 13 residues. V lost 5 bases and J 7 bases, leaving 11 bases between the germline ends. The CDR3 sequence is CASSPDIGEKLFF. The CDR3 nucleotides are TGTGCCAGCAGCCCCGACATAGGTGAAAAACTGTTTTTT. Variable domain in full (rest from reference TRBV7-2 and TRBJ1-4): GAGVSQSPSNKVTEKGKDVELRCDPISGHTALYWYRQSLGQGLEFLIYFQGNSAPDKSGLPSDRFSAERTGGSVSTLTIQRTQQEDSAVYLCASSPDIGEKLFFGSGTQLSVL.

CDR3 coding DNA: TGTGCCAGCAGTTTCCGCAGGGGAGTCTTGGACGTC. Amino acids: CASSFRRGVLDV. The genes are TRBV12-3 or TRBV12-4 and TRBJ2-7; tentatively, D is TRBD1 (6 bases). The CDR3 has 12 amino acids.

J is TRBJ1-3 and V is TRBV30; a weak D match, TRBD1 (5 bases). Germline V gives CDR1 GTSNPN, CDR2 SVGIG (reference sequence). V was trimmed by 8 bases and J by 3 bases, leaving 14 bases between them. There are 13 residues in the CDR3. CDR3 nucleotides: TGTGCCGGGATTCAGGGAAGTGGAAACACCATATATTTT. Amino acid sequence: CAGIQGSGNTIYF.

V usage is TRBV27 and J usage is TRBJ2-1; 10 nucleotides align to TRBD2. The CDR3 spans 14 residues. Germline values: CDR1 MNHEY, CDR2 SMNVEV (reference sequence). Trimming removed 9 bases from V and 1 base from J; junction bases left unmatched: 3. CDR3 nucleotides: TGTGCCAGTTTTAGCGGGAGGTCCTACAATGAGCAGTTCTTC. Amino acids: CASFSGRSYNEQFF.

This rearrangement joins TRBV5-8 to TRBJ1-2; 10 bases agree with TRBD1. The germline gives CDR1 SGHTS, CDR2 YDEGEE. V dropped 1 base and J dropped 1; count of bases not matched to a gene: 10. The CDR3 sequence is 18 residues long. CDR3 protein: CASSLIMGQGIYNYGYTF. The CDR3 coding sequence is TGTGCCAGCAGCTTGATCATGGGACAGGGGATATATAACTATGGCTACACCTTC.

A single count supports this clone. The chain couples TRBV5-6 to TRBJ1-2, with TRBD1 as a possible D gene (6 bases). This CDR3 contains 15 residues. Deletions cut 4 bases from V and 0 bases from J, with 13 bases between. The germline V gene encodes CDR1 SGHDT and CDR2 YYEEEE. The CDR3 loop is CASSPRQAPNYGYTF. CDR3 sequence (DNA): TGTGCCAGCAGCCCGAGACAGGCCCCTAACTATGGCTACACCTTC.

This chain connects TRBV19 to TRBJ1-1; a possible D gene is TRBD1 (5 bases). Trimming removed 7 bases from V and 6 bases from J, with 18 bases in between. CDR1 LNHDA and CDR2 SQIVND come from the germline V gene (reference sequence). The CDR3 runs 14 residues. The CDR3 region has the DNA TGTGCCAGTATTGGCCGGGGGTGGAAGGCTGAAGCTTTCTTT. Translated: CASIGRGWKAEAFF.

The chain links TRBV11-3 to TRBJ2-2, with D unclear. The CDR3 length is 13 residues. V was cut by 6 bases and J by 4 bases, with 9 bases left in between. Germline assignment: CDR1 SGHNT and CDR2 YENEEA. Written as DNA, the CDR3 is TGTGCCAGCAGGCTCGACTTCACCGGGGAGCTGTTTTTT. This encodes CASRLDFTGELFF. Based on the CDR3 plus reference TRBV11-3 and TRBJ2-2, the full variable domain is EAGVVQSPRYKIIEKKQPVAFWCNPISGHNTLYWYLQNLGQGPELLIRYENEEAVDDSQLPKDRFSAERLKGVDSTLKIQPAELGDSAVYLCASRLDFTGELFFGEGSRLTVL.